These 21 T cell receptor beta chains share one sample of origin, sequenced in a study of vaccination and CD4 T cells after COVID-19. Cultured CD4+ T cells had their DNA profiled by the Oncomine TCR Beta short-read assay. From CD4+ T cells that had been cultured, genomic DNA was extracted. A single record per CDR3 protein comes from TCRdb applying MiXCR to the PCR reads. The data show about 11,000 distinct CDR3 sequences, about 29% seen once. The antigens these receptors bind are not known. Treatment specified: approximately nine-day PBMC culture with coronavirus spike peptide pools or control peptides (ViraFEST assay). Those CD4+ T cells from the unexposed donor predate the COVID-19 pandemic (2011-2018). Sequenced input: CD4+ T cells from blood, cultured in vitro. Receptors were obtained from a human donor in good health.

This sequence joins TRBV4-1 and TRBJ1-1; TRBD1 matches 12 bases. CDR3 length: 20 amino acids. Germline V gene lookup returns CDR1 MGHRA and CDR2 YSYEKL. Unmatched junction bases numbered 12, after V lost 1 base and J lost 0 bases. CDR3 in DNA: TGCGCCAGCAGCCAAGGCGGGGACAGGGGGCGAAGTAGAGTGAACACTGAAGCTTTCTTT. This sequence encodes CASSQGGDRGRSRVNTEAFF.

The rearrangement uses TRBV6-2 or TRBV6-3 and TRBJ2-2, with TRBD1 matching 7 bases. CDR1 MNHEY and CDR2 SVGEGT come from the germline V gene. J was trimmed by 5 bases and V by 5 bases; bases with no gene match: 5. The CDR3 contains 14 residues. The CDR3 region is CASSPDRETGELFF. Here the CDR3 DNA reads TGTGCCAGCAGTCCCGACAGGGAGACCGGGGAGCTGTTTTTT.

About this clonotype: A single base separates this from a much larger clone, so it may be a read error. The chain has TRBV6-1 and TRBJ1-5; tentatively, D is TRBD1 (5 bases). V lost 8 bases and J 6 bases, leaving 14 bases between the germline ends. Looked up from germline, CDR1 is MNHNS and CDR2 is SASEGT. The CDR3 contains 13 residues. In DNA, the CDR3 is TGTGCCAGCGGTCCCCGGGGCGGTCAGCCCCAGCATTTT. Its protein is CASGPRGGQPQHF.

This clonotype is labeled medium-sized. The chain is built from TRBV7-3 and TRBJ2-3; 9 bases map to TRBD1. Looked up from germline, CDR1 is SGHTA and CDR2 is FQGTGA. The V gene end was trimmed by 3 bases and the J gene end by 4 bases; junction bases not matched to a gene: 8. The CDR3 spans 16 residues. CDR3 sequence reads: CASSLAGTGFADTQYF. The CDR3 DNA follows: TGTGCCAGCAGCTTGGCCGGGACAGGGTTCGCAGATACGCAGTATTTT. The full variable domain, rest sourced from reference TRBV7-3 and TRBJ2-3, is GAGVSQTPSNKVTEKGKYVELRCDPISGHTALYWYRQSLGQGPEFLIYFQGTGAADDSGLPNDRFFAVRPEGSVSTLKIQRTERGDSAVYLCASSLAGTGFADTQYFGPGTRLTVL.

This sequence joins TRBV18 and TRBJ1-1; unclear D gene. The V end lost 1 base, the J end lost 0 bases, and 9 bases lay between the germline ends. From germline, CDR1 is KGHSH and CDR2 LQKENI. The CDR3 spans 15 residues. DNA of the CDR3: TGTGCCAGCTCACCACTTCCTCTCGTGAACACTGAAGCTTTCTTT. It is translated as CASSPLPLVNTEAFF. The variable domain in full, completed from reference TRBV18 and TRBJ1-1, reads NAGVMQNPRHLVRRRGQEARLRCSPMKGHSHVYWYRQLPEEGLKFMVYLQKENIIDESGMPKERFSAEFPKEGPSILRIQQVVRGDSAAYFCASSPLPLVNTEAFFGQGTRLTVV.

The chain is built from TRBV20-1 and TRBJ1-1; D gene ambiguous. Germline V CDR1 and CDR2: DFQATT, SNEGSKA (reference sequence). V lost 6 bases to trimming and J lost 4 bases, with 12 bases between them. There are 12 residues in the CDR3. This chain's CDR3 is CSAFDGGTEAFF. The CDR3 DNA follows: TGCAGTGCATTCGACGGTGGCACTGAAGCTTTCTTT.

This clonotype has only a few counts. This chain links TRBV4-2 with TRBJ1-2; 7 bases match TRBD1. V dropped 1 base and J dropped 1; count of bases not matched to a gene: 3. Looked up from germline, CDR1 is LGHNA and CDR2 is YNFKEQ. This CDR3 is built from 15 residues. The CDR3 region is CASSQGQGDNYGYTF. CDR3 nucleotides: TGTGCCAGCAGCCAAGGGCAGGGGGATAACTATGGCTACACCTTC.

This clonotype is medium-sized. This rearrangement joins TRBV20-1 to TRBJ1-2, with D perhaps matching TRBD1 (6 bases). V was clipped by 6 bases and J by 3 bases, with 20 bases between them. The CDR3 contains 15 residues. CDR1 and CDR2 from the germline V gene are DFQATT and SNEGSKA (reference sequence). In nucleotides, the CDR3 is TGCAGTGCCATCAGTCAAAACAGGGACGACTATGGCTACACCTTC. It encodes CSAISQNRDDYGYTF.

There are a few counts of this clonotype. This chain links TRBV27 with TRBJ2-1; 8 bases map to TRBD1. The CDR3 extends over 15 amino acids. V gave up 6 bases and J gave up 7 bases; unmatched junction bases: 11. Germline CDR1 reads MNHEY; CDR2 reads SMNVEV (reference sequence). DNA of the CDR3: TGTGCCAGCAGATCCAGGGGGCGCATCTGGAATGAGCAGTTCTTC. This sequence encodes CASRSRGRIWNEQFF.

This clonotype was recorded a few times. CDR3 residues: CASSDMNTEAFF. The CDR3 DNA follows: TGTGCCAGCAGTGATATGAACACTGAAGCTTTCTTT. The chain links TRBV25-1 to TRBJ1-1; D gene unclear. CDR1 and CDR2 (germline): MGHDK, SYGVNS. Trimming shortened V by 3 bases and J by 0 bases, and 2 bases separated the two germline ends. The CDR3 consists of 12 residues.

This clonotype has just a few counts. The chain couples TRBV6-1 to TRBJ2-1; maybe TRBD2 (6 bases). V lost 2 bases to trimming and J lost 4 bases, with 15 bases between them. Germline V gene data show CDR1 as MNHNS and CDR2 as SASEGT. This CDR3 region has 16 residues. CDR3 bases: TGTGCCAGCAGTGAATATAGGTCTAGCGATTACAATGAGCAGTTCTTC. It specifies CASSEYRSSDYNEQFF.

The chain has TRBV10-3 and TRBJ2-7; D is uncertain. The CDR3 sequence is 12 residues long. Germline V gene data show CDR1 as ENHRY and CDR2 as SYGVKD. V lost 5 bases and J 1 base, leaving 6 bases between the germline ends. CDR3 region: CAISSSSYEQYF. In DNA form, the CDR3 reads TGTGCCATCAGTAGCAGTTCCTACGAGCAGTACTTC.

This chain connects TRBV27 to TRBJ2-1, with D perhaps given as TRBD1 or TRBD2 (5 bases each). The CDR3 spans 14 residues. Germline V CDR1 and CDR2: MNHEY, SMNVEV (reference sequence). Deletions cut 3 bases from V and 8 bases from J, with 14 bases between. The CDR3 DNA sequence: TGTGCCAGCAGTTTTCTAGGGGAGACGGATGAGCAGTTCTTC. Translating gives CASSFLGETDEQFF.

The CDR3 DNA sequence: TGTGCCAGCAGTTTACTCGAGGGGAGGTCGTACAATGAGCAGTTCTTC. It translates to CASSLLEGRSYNEQFF. The J gene is TRBJ2-1, the V gene TRBV28, with D tentatively TRBD2 (6 bases). Germline V gene data show CDR1 as MDHEN and CDR2 as SYDVKM. Trimming stripped 2 bases from V and 4 bases from J, with 15 bases between. The CDR3 runs 16 residues.

This chain uses TRBV10-2 with TRBJ2-1; D is ambiguous. Germline lookup yields CDR1 WSHSY and CDR2 SAAADI. The CDR3 contains 12 residues. V was cut by 9 bases and J by 7 bases, with 13 bases left in between. CDR3 protein: CASSLDQNEQFF. DNA for the CDR3: TGCGCCAGTTCCCTGGATCAGAATGAGCAGTTCTTC.

V usage is TRBV28 and J usage is TRBJ1-5; no reliable D call. Germline V gene sequence: CDR1 MDHEN, CDR2 SYDVKM. Trimming left V 6 bases short and J 0 bases short, with 9 bases between. This CDR3 is built from 14 residues. CDR3 in DNA: TGTGCCAGCAGCCCCCCAAATAGCAATCAGCCCCAGCATTTT. Translated: CASSPPNSNQPQHF.

The CDR3 sequence is CASIPTATGNTIYF. The CDR3 nucleotides are TGTGCCAGTATCCCGACTGCAACTGGAAACACCATATATTTT. The V call is TRBV19, the J call TRBJ1-3; no definite D call. V dropped 7 bases and J dropped 2 bases, with 12 bases sitting between them. The CDR3 sequence is 14 residues long. Germline V gene sequence: CDR1 LNHDA, CDR2 SQIVND (reference sequence).

The gene calls are TRBV4-3 and TRBJ2-1; 8 nucleotides align to TRBD2. Trimming removed 1 base from V and 9 bases from J; junction bases left unmatched: 17. The CDR3 runs to 18 residues. Looked up from germline, CDR1 is LGHNA and CDR2 is YSLEER. DNA of the CDR3: TGCGCCAGCAGCCAAGTCCTCAAAAGCGGGAGTGGGTTTAGTGAGCAGTTCTTC. This translates into CASSQVLKSGSGFSEQFF.

This clonotype showed up just a few times. The chain uses TRBV20-1 and TRBJ1-3, with D uncertain. This CDR3 has 16 residues. From germline, CDR1 is DFQATT and CDR2 SNEGSKA (reference sequence). V was cut by 3 bases and J by 0 bases, with 15 bases left in between. This chain's CDR3 is CSARRWARDSGNTIYF. The CDR3, as DNA: TGCAGTGCTAGGAGGTGGGCTAGGGACTCTGGAAACACCATATATTTT.

A few counts support this clonotype. The DNA is left out, because the CDR3 cannot be placed on it with certainty; the CDR3 is given as TCRdb lists it. The chain recombines TRBV6-1 with TRBJ2-2; the table gives TRBD1 as D, unverified against the DNA. From germline, CDR1 is MNHNS and CDR2 SASEGT. The length of the CDR3 is 16 amino acids, counting both ends. The CDR3 sequence: CASSEVRRRVTGELFF.

By sample fraction, this clonotype is medium-sized. The chain combines TRBV20-1 with TRBJ1-5, with TRBD1 identical over 8 bases. CDR3 length equals 15 residues. After removal of 3 bases from V and 6 bases from J, the junction contained 10 bases not matched to a gene. From germline, CDR1 is DFQATT and CDR2 SNEGSKA (reference sequence). The CDR3 DNA follows: TGCAGTGCTAGCGGCGACAGGGGTTCCGGTCAGCCCCAGCATTTT. Residues: CSASGDRGSGQPQHF.